The 9 T cell receptor beta chains listed next were all sequenced from one sample in a study of T cell responses to AZD1222 COVID-19 vaccine. TCRdb keeps only in-frame clones here, not all; method: immunoSEQ multiplex PCR. Of 150,000 to 200,000 clones in the sample, approximately 90% were seen once. The specimen was peripheral blood, collected on day 0 of AZD1222 vaccination. The receptor set was obtained from an adult in good health.

The V gene is TRBV30, the J gene TRBJ1-2; D is unresolved. Germline loops: CDR1 GTSNPN, CDR2 SVGIG (reference sequence). Trimming stripped 1 base from V and 1 base from J, with 10 bases between. The length of the CDR3 is 14 residues. CDR3 nucleotides: TGTGCCTGGAGTGCCCAAGAGGTTAACTATGGCTACACCTTC. Amino acids: CAWSAQEVNYGYTF.

The V and J genes are TRBV19 and TRBJ2-7, with 8 bases that match TRBD1. Germline values: CDR1 LNHDA, CDR2 SQIVND (reference sequence). Germline trimming cut 7 bases from V and 12 bases from J; bases unmatched to any gene: 11. This CDR3 has 12 residues. The CDR3 DNA reads TGTGCCAGTACCGACGCGGGACAGGCCACGTACTTC. Translated: CASTDAGQATYF.

The chain couples TRBV6-2 or TRBV6-3 to TRBJ2-2; 8 nucleotides align to TRBD2. J gave up 1 base and V 2 bases, and 6 bases lay outside the gene matches. CDR1 MNHEY and CDR2 SVGEGT come from the germline V gene. This CDR3 comprises 17 residues. This CDR3 is CASSYVRGGLNTGELFF. The DNA for the CDR3 is TGTGCCAGCAGTTACGTCCGGGGGGGATTGAACACCGGGGAGCTGTTTTTT.

This clone was counted only a few times. In DNA, the CDR3 is TGTGCCAGCAGCTTATTTCAGGAGGCATTTGAAGCTTTCTTT. This translates into CASSLFQEAFEAFF. The chain combines TRBV7-6 with TRBJ1-1; the D is unclear. This CDR3 is 14 amino acids long. Germline CDR1 and CDR2: SGHVS and FNYEAQ. V lost 2 bases, J lost 7 bases, and 14 bases lay in between.

The rearrangement uses TRBV12-3 or TRBV12-4 and TRBJ2-7; no definite D call. The CDR3 runs to 13 residues. V lost 3 bases and J lost 9, with 15 bases in between. Here the CDR3 DNA reads TGTGCCAGCAGTTTTGGTTTTCTAGTTTCGCAGTACTTC. It encodes CASSFGFLVSQYF.

J is TRBJ1-4 and V is TRBV6-6; the match to TRBD1 covers 8 bases. The CDR3 is made up of 15 amino acids. Germline V gene data show CDR1 as MNHNY and CDR2 as SVGAGI (reference sequence). After removal of 7 bases from V and 4 bases from J, the junction contained 8 bases not matched to a gene. DNA of the CDR3: TGTGCCAGCACCAAAAACAGGGGGGGTAATGAAAAACTGTTTTTT. It yields the protein CASTKNRGGNEKLFF.

This clone was seen a handful of times. The chain has TRBV2 and TRBJ1-1; 7 nucleotides align to TRBD1. V was clipped by 10 bases and J by 3 bases; unmatched bases: 11. Germline lookup yields CDR1 SNHLY and CDR2 FYNNEI. The length of the CDR3 is 14 residues. The DNA of the CDR3 is TGTGCCACCCTAGGGAGGGGGCTGTACACTGAAGCTTTCTTT. This translates into CATLGRGLYTEAFF.

The chain recombines TRBV14 with TRBJ2-7; D might be TRBD1 (6 bases). Germline V gives CDR1 SGHDN, CDR2 FVKESK. The CDR3 has 13 residues. CDR3 coding DNA: TGTGCAAGCGGTAGGGACACTAAATACGAGCAGTACTTC. This translates into CASGRDTKYEQYF.

Written as DNA, the CDR3 is TGTGCCAGCAGTCAACAGGGGGCGTATGGCTACACCTTC. Encoded protein: CASSQQGAYGYTF. The chain links TRBV28 to TRBJ1-2; the match to TRBD1 covers 9 bases. V lost 5 bases to trimming and J lost 5 bases; unmatched junction nucleotides: 3. Germline CDR1 is MDHEN and CDR2 is SYDVKM. This CDR3 has 13 residues.